A selection of T cell receptor beta chains follows, all from one sample in a study of T cells in Graves' hyperthyroidism and ophthalmopathy. TCRdb reprocessed the multiplex PCR reads with MiXCR, giving one entry per CDR3 protein. The table has about 480,000 distinct CDR3 sequences, roughly 14% seen once. The sample was blood. The receptor source for this set is a woman between 18 and 30 years old with Graves' hyperthyroidism. CDR3s include the opening cysteine and the closing phenylalanine or tryptophan. D genes are given only for firm matches. The size of a clone is reported for some rows only, either as once, few or many, or as a class for expanded clones.

size	V	D	J	length	CDR3	DNA
.	TRBV19	TRBD2	TRBJ2-1	15	CASRLLASGYNEQFF	TGTGCCAGTAGGTTACTAGCGTCGGGTTACAATGAGCAGTTCTTC
many	TRBV3-1	.	TRBJ2-3	13	CASSQMLSGTQYF	TGTGCCAGCAGCCAAATGCTATCTGGGACGCAGTATTTT
many	TRBV6-5	.	TRBJ1-1	14	CASSYSHPGTEAFF	TGTGCCAGCAGTTACTCGCACCCGGGCACTGAAGCTTTCTTT
.	TRBV7-3	.	TRBJ2-5	15	CASSLVGNSFGPQYF	TGTGCCAGCAGCTTAGTTGGGAACTCCTTCGGGCCCCAGTACTTC
few	TRBV7-2	.	TRBJ2-1	14	CASSLGLALNEQFF	TGTGCCAGCAGCTTAGGTCTAGCGCTCAATGAGCAGTTCTTC
many	TRBV27	TRBD1	TRBJ2-3	15	CASWDRREGTDTQYF	TGTGCCAGTTGGGACAGGAGGGAAGGCACAGATACGCAGTATTTT
.	TRBV7-2	.	TRBJ2-7	15	CASSLKRDRAYEQYF	TGTGCCAGCAGCTTAAAAAGGGATCGGGCCTACGAGCAGTACTTC
few	TRBV12-3/TRBV12-4	TRBD1	TRBJ1-1	15	CASSGTAGQNTEAFF	TGTGCCAGCAGTGGGACAGCGGGACAGAACACTGAAGCTTTCTTT
.	TRBV20-1	TRBD2	TRBJ2-5	15	CSAMGRTSGLETQYF	TGCAGTGCTATGGGGAGGACTAGCGGCCTAGAGACCCAGTACTTC
many	TRBV10-3	.	TRBJ1-1	13	CAVGGTRNTEAFF	TGTGCCGTGGGGGGAACAAGGAACACTGAAGCTTTCTTT
many	TRBV2	.	TRBJ2-5	15	CASSKSSGLSQTQYF	TGTGCCAGCAGTAAGAGCTCGGGGCTGTCACAGACCCAGTACTTC
many	TRBV2	TRBD2	TRBJ2-3	14	CASARRDSGDTQYF	TGTGCCAGCGCCCGACGTGATAGCGGGGATACGCAGTATTTT
many	TRBV7-9	.	TRBJ1-1	14	CASSPTVTGTEAFF	TGTGCCAGCAGCCCGACGGTCACGGGCACTGAAGCTTTCTTT
.	TRBV5-1	TRBD1	TRBJ1-1	17	CAGGPSKTGTRTTEAFF	TGCGCCGGCGGCCCCAGTAAGACAGGGACGCGTACCACTGAAGCTTTCTTT
.	TRBV5-4	.	TRBJ2-7	15	CASSSYGQGKDEQYF	TGTGCCAGCAGCTCGTACGGTCAGGGGAAGGACGAGCAGTACTTC
few	TRBV7-9	.	TRBJ1-2	16	CASSLPSLKADYGYTF	TGTGCCAGCAGCTTACCCTCGTTAAAGGCTGACTATGGCTACACCTTC
many	TRBV19	.	TRBJ2-1	13	CASRVGQGTEQFF	TGTGCCAGTAGAGTAGGGCAGGGAACGGAGCAGTTCTTC
few	TRBV19	TRBD1	TRBJ2-5	14	CASRLTGGAETQYF	TGTGCCAGTAGGTTGACAGGGGGCGCAGAGACCCAGTACTTC
many	TRBV5-1	.	TRBJ1-1	14	CASSPGRTYTEAFF	TGCGCCAGCAGCCCGGGACGGACTTACACTGAAGCTTTCTTT
few	TRBV4-2	.	TRBJ1-4	17	CASSQETGGKGYEKLFF	TGTGCCAGCAGCCAAGAAACTGGCGGGAAGGGGTATGAAAAACTGTTTTTT
.	TRBV6-1	TRBD2	TRBJ2-7	15	CASSELAGASDEQYF	TGTGCCAGCAGTGAGTTGGCGGGAGCCTCCGACGAGCAGTACTTC
few	TRBV9	.	TRBJ2-2	16	CASSVAPGRNTGELFF	TGTGCCAGCAGCGTAGCCCCGGGAAGGAACACCGGGGAGCTGTTTTTT
many	TRBV11-3	.	TRBJ2-1	13	CASSPTIYNEQFF	TGTGCCAGCAGCCCCACCATTTACAATGAGCAGTTCTTC
.	TRBV7-9	TRBD1	TRBJ1-2	14	CASSSGTGILIYTF	TGTGCCAGCAGCTCCGGGACAGGGATCCTCATCTACACCTTC
many	TRBV7-7	TRBD2	TRBJ2-2	18	CASSQTLAGGSNTGELFF	TGTGCCAGCAGCCAGACCCTAGCGGGAGGCTCGAACACCGGGGAGCTGTTTTTT
.	TRBV5-1	.	TRBJ2-3	16	CASSGGQPPSTDTQYF	TGCGCCAGCAGCGGTGGACAGCCACCTAGCACAGATACGCAGTATTTT
.	TRBV27	.	TRBJ1-5	12	CASSFINQPQHF	TGTGCCAGCAGTTTCATCAATCAGCCCCAGCATTTT
many	TRBV2	TRBD1	TRBJ1-1	13	CASREQGVSEAFF	TGTGCCAGCAGGGAACAGGGGGTCAGTGAAGCTTTCTTT